These 24 T cell receptor beta chains originate from one sample sequenced in a study of T-cell memory formation after mild COVID-19. MiXCR, applied by TCRdb to the 5' RACE reads, yields one record per CDR3 protein. The data contain a few hundred thousand distinct CDR3 sequences, around 19% of them singletons. The sample consisted of PBMCs or a T cell subset sorted from them (not recorded which). The receptors originated from a man aged 18 to 35 who had mild COVID-19 (a few samples of this study predate the infection). Cell type and time point are not known.

This clonotype appeared a few times. The CDR3 reads CASSLGGPGYNEQFF. CDR3 nucleotide sequence: TGTGCCAGCAGCCTCGGGGGGCCCGGCTACAATGAGCAGTTCTTC. This chain joins TRBV28 and TRBJ2-1, with D possibly being TRBD2 (7 bases). In germline, CDR1 is MDHEN, CDR2 SYDVKM. CDR3 length: 15 residues. The ends were cut back, 6 bases at V and 3 bases at J, with 15 bases in the middle.

V is TRBV19 and J is TRBJ2-3, with D tentatively TRBD2 (6 bases). Germline-derived CDR1 and CDR2 are LNHDA and SQIVND (reference sequence). This CDR3 region has 14 residues. With 8 bases removed from V and 2 bases from J, the gap between germline ends came to 14 bases. DNA for the CDR3: TGTGCCAGTCGTCCTAGCGTAGACACAGATACGCAGTATTTT. Protein product: CASRPSVDTDTQYF.

This clonotype showed up just a few times. The V gene is TRBV4-1, the J gene TRBJ2-3, with D possibly TRBD2 on 6 matching bases. The CDR3 has 17 amino acids. Germline-derived CDR1 and CDR2 are MGHRA and YSYEKL. The V gene lost 0 bases and the J gene lost 1 base, with 14 bases spanning the gap. CDR3 loop: CASSQDQVAVRTDTQYF. DNA of the CDR3: TGCGCCAGCAGCCAAGATCAAGTAGCGGTACGCACAGATACGCAGTATTTT.

This clonotype was observed a few times. The CDR3: CASSLEGVQMNTEAFF. The CDR3 region has the DNA TGTGCCAGCAGCTTAGAAGGGGTCCAGATGAACACTGAAGCTTTCTTT. The V gene is TRBV7-8, the J gene TRBJ1-1; the D gene is possibly TRBD1 (5 bases). V lost 1 base to trimming and J lost 0 bases, with 12 bases between them. Per the germline V gene, CDR1 is SGHVS and CDR2 is FQNEAQ. This CDR3 is 16 amino acids long. Full variable domain (outside the CDR3, taken from reference TRBV7-8 and TRBJ1-1): GAGVSQSPRYKVAKRGQDVALRCDPISGHVSLFWYQQALGQGPEFLTYFQNEAQLDKSGLPSDRFFAERPEGSVSTLKIQRTQQEDSAVYLCASSLEGVQMNTEAFFGQGTRLTVV.

The gene calls are TRBV5-1 and TRBJ2-1; 7 bases line up with TRBD1. Germline-derived CDR1 and CDR2 are SGHRS and YFSETQ. Germline trimming cut 0 bases from V and 1 base from J; bases unmatched to any gene: 4. CDR3 length: 16 amino acids. CDR3 residues: CASSLAAGGSYNEQFF. Here the CDR3 DNA reads TGCGCCAGCAGCTTGGCAGCAGGGGGTTCCTACAATGAGCAGTTCTTC.

A few counts support this clonotype. The rearrangement uses TRBV4-2 and TRBJ2-3; D unclear. The CDR3 runs 13 residues. The germline V and J ends were trimmed by 0 bases and 9 bases, with 10 bases remaining between them. CDR1 is LGHNA, CDR2 YNFKEQ, per germline. In nucleotides, the CDR3 is TGTGCCAGCAGCCAAGATTCCGGTGGAACGCAGTATTTT. Translation: CASSQDSGGTQYF.

The V call is TRBV6-5, the J call TRBJ2-1, with D perhaps TRBD2 (5 bases). This CDR3 is 17 amino acids long. The germline CDR1 and CDR2 sequences are MNHEY and SVGAGI. V was trimmed by 0 bases and J by 0 bases, leaving 12 bases between them. The CDR3 DNA follows: TGTGCCAGCAGTTACTCTGCAACTAGATACTCCTACAATGAGCAGTTCTTC. It codes for CASSYSATRYSYNEQFF.

The chain carries TRBV10-3 and TRBJ2-2; TRBD1 might be the D (5 bases). CDR3 length: 15 amino acids. CDR1 ENHRY and CDR2 SYGVKD come from the germline V gene. Trimming cost V 2 bases and J 3 bases, with 10 bases left between them. The CDR3 coding sequence is TGTGCCATCAGTGAGCCCCTAGGGGACACCGGGGAGCTGTTTTTT. This sequence encodes CAISEPLGDTGELFF.

In DNA, the CDR3 is TGTGCCACCAGTGAGTGGGACCGACGGCCCAATCAGCCCCAGCATTTT. Translation gives CATSEWDRRPNQPQHF. The V call is TRBV24-1, the J call TRBJ1-5; D is possibly TRBD1 (5 bases). Germline-derived CDR1 and CDR2 are KGHDR and SFDVKD. Between the trimmed V and J ends, which lost 4 bases and 3 bases, there was a span of 15 bases. CDR3 size: 16 residues.

This clonotype was observed a few times. The chain joins TRBV20-1 to TRBJ2-3; 10 nucleotides match TRBD2. Trimming at V came to 1 base and at J to 7 bases, leaving 5 bases not matched to a gene. The CDR3 contains 14 residues. CDR1 and CDR2 (germline): DFQATT, SNEGSKA (reference sequence). As DNA, the CDR3 is TGCAGTGCTAGAGGACCTAGCGGGAGTAATACGCAGTATTTT. This encodes CSARGPSGSNTQYF.

The chain is built from TRBV7-2 and TRBJ2-1, with 12 bases that match TRBD2. CDR3 length equals 18 residues. The V and J ends lost 6 bases and 5 bases, in that order; junction bases with no gene match: 14. The germline V gene encodes CDR1 SGHTA and CDR2 FQGNSA. This CDR3 reads CASRKGPSGGAWHNEQFF. CDR3 in DNA: TGTGCCAGCAGGAAGGGTCCTAGCGGGGGGGCGTGGCACAATGAGCAGTTCTTC.

This clonotype came up a few times. The chain recombines TRBV7-8 with TRBJ1-2; no definite D call. Trimming pared 0 bases from V and 1 base from J, leaving 3 bases between. The CDR3 has 13 residues. Germline V gene lookup returns CDR1 SGHVS and CDR2 FQNEAQ. CDR3: CASSLAFNYGYTF. DNA of the CDR3: TGTGCCAGCAGCTTAGCATTTAACTATGGCTACACCTTC.

At least ten counts were recorded for this clonotype. This chain links TRBV7-3 with TRBJ2-5, with D perhaps TRBD1 or TRBD2 (6 bases each). Trimming took 1 base from V and 5 from J, leaving 14 bases between them. CDR3 length: 15 residues. In germline, CDR1 is SGHTA, CDR2 FQGTGA. CDR3 sequence reads: CASSLKGGRWETQYF. The CDR3 DNA is TGTGCCAGCAGCTTAAAGGGGGGCCGATGGGAGACCCAGTACTTC.

A few counts support this clonotype. The chain has TRBV11-3 and TRBJ1-1, with D possibly TRBD1 on 5 matching bases. Per germline, CDR1 SGHNT and CDR2 YENEEA. The CDR3 totals 16 residues. V was clipped by 0 bases and J by 3 bases, with 14 bases between them. The CDR3 sequence: CASSLDLGGYHTEAFF. CDR3 nucleotide sequence: TGTGCCAGCAGCTTAGATCTGGGGGGATATCACACTGAAGCTTTCTTT. The full variable domain, with the rest looked up from reference TRBV11-3 and TRBJ1-1, is EAGVVQSPRYKIIEKKQPVAFWCNPISGHNTLYWYLQNLGQGPELLIRYENEEAVDDSQLPKDRFSAERLKGVDSTLKIQPAELGDSAVYLCASSLDLGGYHTEAFFGQGTRLTVV.

CDR3 DNA sequence: TGTGCCAGCTCATCACAGGGGTGGGACACTGAAGCTTTCTTT. Translated, it gives CASSSQGWDTEAFF. The chain uses TRBV18 and TRBJ1-1; 7 bases line up with TRBD1. Germline loops: CDR1 KGHSH, CDR2 LQKENI. J lost 3 bases, V lost 5 bases, and 6 bases had no gene match. This CDR3 has 14 residues.

Only a few counts were recorded for this clonotype. The rearrangement links TRBV7-2 to TRBJ2-5, with TRBD2 identical over 8 bases. With V trimmed by 4 bases and J by 0 bases, 1 base remained unmatched. The germline CDR1 and CDR2 sequences are SGHTA and FQGNSA. This CDR3 comprises 14 residues. CDR3 amino acids: CASSSTSDQETQYF. CDR3 coding DNA: TGTGCCAGCAGCTCGACTAGCGACCAAGAGACCCAGTACTTC.

V and J are TRBV7-9 and TRBJ2-7; TRBD2 aligns across 11 bases. The CDR3 totals 15 residues. Germline CDR1 and CDR2: SEHNR and FQNEAQ (reference sequence). The V and J ends lost 4 bases and 4 bases, in that order; junction bases with no gene match: 6. The CDR3 DNA follows: TGTGCCAGCAGCTCCCCAGGGACTAGCGGTTACGAGCAGTACGTC. This encodes CASSSPGTSGYEQYV.

This clonotype was detected ten times or more. The chain employs TRBV13 and TRBJ2-7; D could derive from TRBD1 or TRBD2 (5 bases each). The CDR3 covers 14 residues. Germline lookup yields CDR1 PRHDT and CDR2 FYEKMQ (reference sequence). The ends were cut back, 5 bases at V and 2 bases at J, with 13 bases in the middle. The CDR3 nucleotides read TGTGCCAGCAGCCGGGGACGGCCCGCCTACGAGCAGTACGTC. This encodes CASSRGRPAYEQYV.

This clonotype was detected only a few times. The J gene is TRBJ2-2, the V gene TRBV7-6; D call uncertain. Germline values: CDR1 SGHVS, CDR2 FNYEAQ. This CDR3 is built from 14 residues. V shed 3 bases and J shed 5 bases, with 10 bases lying between them. CDR3 loop: CASSFPDGTGELFF. For the CDR3, the DNA is TGTGCCAGCAGCTTCCCGGACGGAACCGGGGAGCTGTTTTTT.

This rearrangement joins TRBV20-1 to TRBJ2-7, with D maybe TRBD1 (6 bases). V gave up 0 bases and J gave up 4 bases, with 10 bases separating them. CDR1 DFQATT and CDR2 SNEGSKA come from the germline V gene (reference sequence). CDR3 size: 13 residues. The CDR3 DNA follows: TGCAGTGCTAGAGATGTCCAGGGGTACGAGCAGTACGTC. Translated, it gives CSARDVQGYEQYV.

This clonotype was seen only a few times. The chain joins TRBV28 to TRBJ1-5; D unclear. Looked up from germline, CDR1 is MDHEN and CDR2 is SYDVKM. The CDR3 consists of 16 residues. V lost 1 base and J lost 6, with 16 bases in between. The CDR3 loop reads CASSLLAVRRSQPQHF. The CDR3 nucleotides are TGTGCCAGCAGTTTATTGGCGGTTCGGCGGAGTCAGCCCCAGCATTTT.

The chain combines TRBV7-2 with TRBJ2-5; TRBD2 matches 7 bases. This CDR3 region has 14 residues. V dropped 11 bases and J dropped 1; count of bases not matched to a gene: 10. The germline V gene encodes CDR1 SGHTA and CDR2 FQGNSA. DNA of the CDR3: TGTGCCTCCTGTTCCCAGCGGGGCCAAGAGACCCAGTACTTC. This codes for CASCSQRGQETQYF.

The chain couples TRBV7-9 to TRBJ2-2; possible D gene TRBD1, 6 bases. V was pared by 3 bases and J by 7 bases, with 9 bases between. The CDR3 has 13 amino acids. Germline V gene data show CDR1 as SEHNR and CDR2 as FQNEAQ (reference sequence). This CDR3 is CASSFSGVGELFF. The CDR3 DNA follows: TGTGCCAGCAGCTTTTCAGGGGTCGGGGAGCTGTTTTTT.

This clonotype was counted a few times. V and J are TRBV5-1 and TRBJ2-2, with 9 bases aligning to TRBD1. This CDR3 has 18 amino acids. Trimming removed 4 bases from V and 6 bases from J; junction bases left unmatched: 16. CDR1 and CDR2 (germline): SGHRS, YFSETQ. The DNA of the CDR3 is TGCGCCAGCAGCACTAGGTCCAACAGGGGGCTGAGGGCCGGGGAGCTGTTTTTT. This translates into CASSTRSNRGLRAGELFF. The full variable domain, its missing parts supplied by reference TRBV5-1 and TRBJ2-2, is KAGVTQTPRYLIKTRGQQVTLSCSPISGHRSVSWYQQTPGQGLQFLFEYFSETQRNKGNFPGRFSGRQFSNSRSEMNVSTLELGDSALYLCASSTRSNRGLRAGELFFGEGSRLTVL.